A selection of T cell receptor beta chains follows, all from one sample in a study of T cell changes during pregnancy in multiple sclerosis. Measured with immunoSEQ multiplex PCR; TCRdb has only the in-frame clones, and not every one. Of roughly 110,000 clones in the sample, less than 95% were seen once. The sequences come from peripheral blood, collected before pregnancy. The receptor set was obtained from a female donor with multiple sclerosis, enrolled in a pregnancy study. CDR3s include the opening cysteine and the closing phenylalanine or tryptophan.

>TRBV9
CASSPGLYNEQFF
>TRBV6-5
CASTPTGGGNQPQHF
>TRBV27
CASSLSPKLAGGHEQYF
>TRBV6-6
CASSKGHLNYEQYF
>TRBV28
CASSSDRDCTF
>TRBV6-5
CASSLASSGYEQYF
>TRBV6-5
CASSPGTGGHEKLFF
>TRBV25-1
CASSEGTRSTDTQYF
>TRBV9
CASSVGQRGGPLSSYNEQFF
>TRBV29-1
CSVERLASNEQFF
>TRBV2
CASSEGGGSTEAFF
>TRBV19
CASSTQRGDRGYTF
>TRBV11-2
CASSLGRYRQGGNSPLHF
>TRBV11-3
CASSPHGTVYLASGANVLTF
>TRBV5-6
CASSLDRAYEQYF
>TRBV28
CASSRTSGRSGELFF
>TRBV7-3
CASSKMAGLGYNEQFF
>TRBV7-9
CASSQSGTVLKGAEKLFF
>TRBV19
CASSLLAGGQETQYF
>TRBV28
CASDLSKRDRKIWGAEAFF
>TRBV7-2
CASSIASGTYNEQFF
>TRBV9
CASSVGPLSSYEQYF
>TRBV30
CAWTPSGHSYEQYF
>TRBV14
CASSPRAGAPNSYNEQFF
>TRBV27
CASTGRHTGELFF
>TRBV9
CASSVGSSGIIGELFF
>TRBV28
CASSLGSSYEQYF
>TRBV5-1
CASSLAFPGGASFDEQFF
>TRBV25-1
CTSSLGGNSGNTIYF
>TRBV19
CASRAGPLNSPLHF
>TRBV11-3
CASSSGTGDGNTIYF
>TRBV7-2
CASSLAVVERSPLHF
>TRBV27
CASSLEVAGNDEQYF
>TRBV4-2
CASSQASTTGLSGSSYNEQFF
>TRBV5-1
CASSLDQGTGEQYF
>TRBV14
CASSQGYGSSYNEQFF
>TRBV28
CASRGAGSSYEQYF
>TRBV7-2
CASSFGKTSGSTDTQYF
>TRBV7-2
CASSLGGLAGSFLEQFF
>TRBV7-6
CASSSGQGRGKLFF
>TRBV7-9
CASSLRQGPETQYF
>TRBV4-3
CASSQEGGQAGKVFF
>TRBV29-1
CSVPGGTSGGLEQYF
>TRBV11-2
CASSPTGSNTGELFF
>TRBV19
CASSIKGQPGGNEQFF
>TRBV27
CASSPGQGRNTEAFF
>TRBV4-1
CASSPEAGGSDTQYF
>TRBV6-1
CASSVGGIQETQYF
>TRBV9
CASSPHLGVTGADNEKLFF
>TRBV4-2
CASSPGTGGETQYF
>TRBV30
CAWSVLVFTEAFF
>TRBV30
CAGRDRENQETQYF
>TRBV5-6
CASSFSGLPYEQYF
>TRBV7-6
CASSLETGAAQKLFF
>TRBV9
CASSVGLAGVNEQFF
>TRBV30
CAWNQQGRGVRELFF